This T cell receptor beta chain was observed in a study of blood T cells in healthy people across ages. This clonotype has only a few counts. Primed by a sample-barcoded 5' primer and a J-beta primer mix, a second PCR proceeded for 7 to 11 cycles. TCRdb recomputed calls from the 5' RACE reads with MiXCR, one row per CDR3 protein. The sample has 700,000 to 1,000,000 distinct CDR3 sequences; approximately 44% are singletons. All donors came from Russia, were Caucasian and healthy, and spanned ages about 6 to 100. Sequencing was done on a sample of blood. The source of this sequence is a man in his fifties or sixties in good health.

CDR3 region: CASRPTRPRAFYGYTF. The CDR3 DNA sequence: TGTGCCAGCAGACCCACCAGGCCCAGGGCGTTCTATGGCTACACCTTC. The gene calls are TRBV6-5 and TRBJ1-2, with D perhaps matching TRBD1 (5 bases). Germline loops: CDR1 MNHEY, CDR2 SVGAGI. The ends were cut back, 6 bases at V and 4 bases at J, with 21 bases in the middle. This CDR3 contains 16 residues.